Presented here are 17 T cell receptor beta chains from one specimen sequenced in a study of OX40 agonist ivuxolimab in advanced cancers. Data came from immunoSEQ multiplex PCR; TCRdb stores just in-frame clones and leaves some out. The sample lists 30,000 to 35,000 clones, 89% occurring once. The sample here was CD4+ or CD8+ T cells sorted from blood, taken in a trial of the OX40 agonist ivuxolimab. These receptors came from an adult with an advanced solid tumor such as melanoma, head and neck, liver or kidney cancer.

The chain has TRBV4-2 and TRBJ1-1; D is uncertain. CDR1 is LGHNA and CDR2 is YNFKEQ in the germline V gene. The CDR3 contains 14 residues. V lost 0 bases and J lost 3, with 8 bases in between. For the CDR3, the DNA is TGTGCCAGCAGCCAAGATGACTCGGACACTGAAGCTTTCTTT. It translates to CASSQDDSDTEAFF.

The chain is built from TRBV27 and TRBJ1-6; no clear D. CDR1 is MNHEY, CDR2 SMNVEV, per germline (reference sequence). The CDR3 consists of 13 residues. V lost 8 bases and J 7 bases, leaving 12 bases between the germline ends. CDR3 residues: CASGVFRNSPLHF. DNA for the CDR3: TGTGCCAGCGGAGTGTTTAGGAATTCACCCCTCCACTTT.

The rearrangement joins TRBV29-1 to TRBJ2-5; D unresolved. The CDR3 totals 11 residues. Between the trimmed V and J ends, which lost 3 bases and 6 bases, there was a span of 8 bases. CDR1 is SQVTM and CDR2 is ANQGSEA in the germline V gene. The CDR3 DNA is TGCAGCGTTGACGTTAGTAAGACCCAGTACTTC. Translation gives CSVDVSKTQYF. The full variable domain, in which reference TRBV29-1 and TRBJ2-5 provide the parts outside the CDR3, is SAVISQKPSRDICQRGTSLTIQCQVDSQVTMMFWYRQQPGQSLTLIATANQGSEATYESGFVIDKFPISRPNLTFSTLTVSNMSPEDSSIYLCSVDVSKTQYFGPGTRLLVL.

This rearrangement joins TRBV6-1 to TRBJ2-3; 11 nucleotides line up with TRBD1. Trimming at V came to 5 bases and at J to 4 bases, leaving 8 bases not matched to a gene. The CDR3 runs to 16 residues. CDR1 and CDR2 from the germline V gene are MNHNS and SASEGT. The CDR3 DNA is TGTGCCAGCAGTAAAGGGACAGGGGGGTTAGCAGATACGCAGTATTTT. Protein sequence: CASSKGTGGLADTQYF.

V is TRBV9 and J is TRBJ1-2, with D possibly being TRBD1 (6 bases). V was clipped by 8 bases and J by 4 bases, with 15 bases between them. Germline-derived CDR1 and CDR2 are SGDLS and YYNGEE. The CDR3 loop spans 13 amino acids. The CDR3 DNA sequence: TGTGCCAGACTAGACAGGTGGTGCTATGGCTACACCTTC. Its protein is CARLDRWCYGYTF.

The V gene is TRBV5-8, the J gene TRBJ2-7; 11 nucleotides agree with TRBD1. CDR3 length: 14 residues. Germline V gene sequence: CDR1 SGHTS, CDR2 YDEGEE. With V trimmed by 3 bases and J by 3 bases, 2 bases remained unmatched. The CDR3 sequence: CASSWGTGGYEQYF. CDR3 in DNA: TGTGCCAGCAGCTGGGGGACAGGGGGCTACGAGCAGTACTTC. The full variable domain, rest sourced from reference TRBV5-8 and TRBJ2-7, is EAGVTQSPTHLIKTRGQQATLRCSPISGHTSVYWYQQALGLGLQFLLWYDEGEERNRGNFPPRFSGRQFPNYSSELNVNALELEDSALYLCASSWGTGGYEQYFGPGTRLTVT.

The sample holds one count of this clone. The chain recombines TRBV28 with TRBJ2-7, with unresolved D. The germline V gene has CDR1 MDHEN and CDR2 SYDVKM. V lost 5 bases and J lost 0, with 11 bases in between. The CDR3 loop spans 14 amino acids. CDR3 region: CASSPLAVSYEQYF. CDR3 nucleotide sequence: TGTGCCAGCAGTCCCCTGGCGGTCTCCTACGAGCAGTACTTC.

The gene calls are TRBV9 and TRBJ1-2, with D uncertain. Trimming shortened V by 0 bases and J by 5 bases, and 8 bases separated the two germline ends. From germline, CDR1 is SGDLS and CDR2 YYNGEE. The CDR3 contains 13 residues. This chain's CDR3 is CASSVDPGYGYTF. The CDR3 nucleotides read TGTGCCAGCAGCGTAGATCCGGGGTATGGCTACACCTTC.

The chain has TRBV19 and TRBJ1-5; no definite D call. The V end lost 3 bases, the J end lost 6 bases, and 21 bases lay between the germline ends. The CDR3 has 17 residues. Germline CDR1 and CDR2: LNHDA and SQIVND (reference sequence). In DNA, the CDR3 is TGTGCCAGTAGTATGCTCTTTGGCGGGTCGCTCGGTCAGCCCCAGCATTTT. Translation gives CASSMLFGGSLGQPQHF.

The chain employs TRBV7-2 and TRBJ2-1; D is perhaps TRBD2 (6 bases). The CDR3 is made up of 17 amino acids. Germline V gene data show CDR1 as SGHTA and CDR2 as FQGNSA. With 1 base removed from V and 3 bases from J, the gap between germline ends came to 16 bases. The CDR3 protein is CASSLVGLAAYYNEQFF. The DNA of the CDR3 is TGTGCCAGCAGCTTAGTAGGATTAGCGGCCTACTACAATGAGCAGTTCTTC.

The V gene is TRBV4-2, the J gene TRBJ1-4, with TRBD1 matching over 8 bases. Germline V CDR1 and CDR2: LGHNA, YNFKEQ. J gave up 4 bases and V 4 bases, and 2 bases lay outside the gene matches. The CDR3 runs 14 residues. The CDR3 coding sequence is TGTGCCAGCAGCCCAGACAGGGGTAATGAAAAACTGTTTTTT. Residues: CASSPDRGNEKLFF.

The chain employs TRBV15 and TRBJ2-3; 7 bases are shared with TRBD1. CDR3 length: 16 amino acids. Germline assignment: CDR1 LNHNV and CDR2 YYDKDF (reference sequence). With 5 bases clipped from V and 0 bases from J, the junction kept 8 bases outside the gene matches. CDR3 DNA: TGTGCCACCAGCCCACCCGGGACAGCAAGCACAGATACGCAGTATTTT. Its protein product is CATSPPGTASTDTQYF.

The chain links TRBV6-5 to TRBJ1-2; D call uncertain. The CDR3 consists of 12 residues. Trimming took 2 bases from V and 11 from J, leaving 12 bases between them. CDR1 and CDR2 (germline): MNHEY, SVGAGI. CDR3 amino acids: CASSYGSGRYTF. The CDR3 DNA sequence: TGTGCCAGCAGTTACGGTTCAGGACGATACACCTTC.

The rearrangement joins TRBV27 to TRBJ2-1; 9 nucleotides match TRBD1. The V gene end was trimmed by 6 bases and the J gene end by 2 bases; junction bases not matched to a gene: 8. CDR3 length equals 16 residues. Germline lookup yields CDR1 MNHEY and CDR2 SMNVEV (reference sequence). Here the CDR3 reads CASSLQRTGAYNEQFF. The CDR3 region has the DNA TGTGCCAGCAGCTTACAGAGGACAGGGGCCTACAATGAGCAGTTCTTC.

The chain couples TRBV2 to TRBJ1-2, with 9 nucleotides matching TRBD1. The V and J ends lost 4 bases and 3 bases, in that order; junction bases with no gene match: 0. CDR3 size: 13 residues. CDR1 SNHLY and CDR2 FYNNEI come from the germline V gene. The DNA for the CDR3 is TGTGCCAGCAGTGGGACAGGGGACTATGGCTACACCTTC. Translated: CASSGTGDYGYTF.

V is TRBV19 and J is TRBJ2-7; D ambiguous. The germline CDR1 and CDR2 sequences are LNHDA and SQIVND (reference sequence). The CDR3 covers 14 residues. The V end lost 4 bases, the J end lost 0 bases, and 10 bases lay between the germline ends. Here the CDR3 reads CASSNAESSYEQYF. CDR3 nucleotides: TGTGCCAGTAGTAATGCAGAGAGCTCCTACGAGCAGTACTTC.

V gene TRBV9 combines with J gene TRBJ2-3, with TRBD1 identical over 7 bases. The CDR3 contains 15 residues. J was trimmed by 0 bases and V by 4 bases; bases with no gene match: 5. Per germline, CDR1 SGDLS and CDR2 YYNGEE. The CDR3 coding sequence is TGTGCCAGCAGCAAGGGACAGACAAGCACAGATACGCAGTATTTT. It is translated as CASSKGQTSTDTQYF. The whole variable domain, filled in from reference TRBV9 and TRBJ2-3, reads DSGVTQTPKHLITATGQRVTLRCSPRSGDLSVYWYQQSLDQGLQFLIQYYNGEERAKGNILERFSAQQFPDLHSELNLSSLELGDSALYFCASSKGQTSTDTQYFGPGTRLTVL.